This TCR beta chain was recorded in a study of blood T cell repertoires in COVID-19. As handled by the study authors: Counts of nucleated cells, estimated from reference gene primer amplification, were obtained. Method: immunoSEQ multiplex PCR; TCRdb's copy keeps in-frame clones and lacks some. Clone size and the V and J calls come from that table; the DNA yielded D and trimming. Among about 210,000 clones, almost 85% were seen once, and the ten largest hold approximately 12%. The germline V gene encodes CDR1 SGHRS and CDR2 YFSETQ. The CDR3 contains 16 residues. The ends lost 2 bases at V and 3 bases at J; junction bases unmatched: 6.

The sample comprised peripheral blood. The chain links TRBV5-1 to TRBJ2-2; 8 bases are shared with TRBD1. The receptor was derived from a woman in her forties with acute or convalescent COVID-19. The CDR3 spells CASSFGQGADTGELFF. CDR3 in DNA: TGCGCCAGCAGCTTCGGGCAGGGGGCTGACACCGGGGAGCTGTTTTTT.